Listed below are T cell receptor beta chains from one sample, sequenced in a study of T-cell memory formation after mild COVID-19. TCRdb fed the 5' RACE reads into MiXCR, producing one record per CDR3 protein. The sample gives around 340,000 distinct CDR3 sequences, around a fifth of which show up once; roughly an eighth is in the top ten. Input material: PBMCs or a T cell subset sorted from them (not recorded which). The source of these receptors is an adult woman who had mild COVID-19 (a few samples of this study predate the infection). Cell type and time point are not known. Each CDR3 is given with its conserved first and last residue. The D gene is left open where the match is weak. Only some rows state a clone size, as once, few, many or a class for expanded clones.

J gene | V gene | clone size | D gene | CDR3 protein | CDR3 DNA
TRBJ2-2 | TRBV10-3 | few | - | CAISDTGTPNTGELFF | TGTGCCATCAGTGATACCGGGACACCGAACACCGGGGAGCTGTTTTTT
TRBJ2-3 | TRBV19 | - | - | CASNGYGPDTQYF | TGTGCCAGTAACGGCTACGGGCCAGATACGCAGTATTTT
TRBJ2-2 | TRBV7-9 | - | - | CASSSNRPVGANTGELFF | TGTGCCAGCAGCTCGAACAGGCCCGTTGGCGCGAACACCGGGGAGCTGTTTTTT
TRBJ2-1 | TRBV5-5 | - | - | CASSLLLSYNEQFF | TGTGCCAGCAGCTTATTGCTCTCCTACAATGAGCAGTTCTTC
TRBJ2-7 | TRBV6-5 | - | TRBD1 | CASSYRLPGQAARQYF | TGTGCCAGCAGTTACCGCCTACCGGGACAGGCTGCTCGGCAGTACTTC
TRBJ2-1 | TRBV5-1 | - | - | CASSLWLHEQFF | TGCGCCAGCAGCTTATGGCTTCATGAGCAGTTCTTC
TRBJ2-3 | TRBV4-1 | - | TRBD2 | CASSQETSGGSTDTQYF | TGCGCCAGCAGCCAAGAGACTAGCGGGGGTTCCACAGATACGCAGTATTTT
TRBJ1-2 | TRBV9 | - | - | CASSVEESGYGYTF | TGTGCCAGCAGCGTAGAGGAGTCGGGCTATGGCTACACCTTC
TRBJ2-1 | TRBV7-9 | - | - | CASSSRLGAYNEQFF | TGTGCCAGCAGCTCACGACTAGGAGCCTACAATGAGCAGTTCTTC
TRBJ2-7 | TRBV20-1 | few | - | CSATRDVSYEQYF | TGCAGTGCTACCAGGGATGTCTCCTACGAGCAGTACTTC
TRBJ1-4 | TRBV7-2 | - | TRBD1 | CASSVTGGTNEKLFF | TGTGCCAGCAGCGTCACAGGGGGGACTAATGAAAAACTGTTTTTT
TRBJ2-1 | TRBV5-1 | - | - | CASSRTAQNEQFF | TGCGCCAGCAGCCGGACGGCTCAGAATGAGCAGTTCTTC
TRBJ2-2 | TRBV20-1 | - | TRBD2 | CSARKSGRPTGELFF | TGCAGTGCTAGAAAGAGCGGGAGGCCCACCGGGGAGCTGTTTTTT
TRBJ2-5 | TRBV2 | - | TRBD2 | CASSDQLAGGTGTQYF | TGTGCCAGCAGTGACCAGCTAGCGGGAGGAACAGGGACCCAGTACTTC
TRBJ2-1 | TRBV11-3 | few | - | CASSSRTVNNEQFF | TGTGCCAGCAGCTCCCGGACAGTAAACAATGAGCAGTTCTTC
TRBJ1-1 | TRBV5-4 | few | - | CASSSGSRDTEAFF | TGTGCCAGCAGCTCGGGGAGTAGGGACACTGAAGCTTTCTTT
TRBJ2-3 | TRBV9 | - | - | CASSVAWASGTDTQYF | TGTGCCAGCAGCGTAGCTTGGGCTAGCGGCACAGATACGCAGTATTTT
TRBJ2-3 | TRBV6-5 | few | - | CASSYGGAEYF | TGTGCCAGCAGTTACGGCGGGGCGGAGTATTTT
TRBJ2-7 | TRBV29-1 | few | TRBD1 | CSVEGTGDSYEQYF | TGCAGCGTTGAAGGGACAGGGGACTCCTACGAGCAGTACTTC
TRBJ2-1 | TRBV7-6 | - | TRBD2 | CASSQTGTRSYSEQFF | TGTGCCAGCAGCCAAACCGGGACTAGAAGCTACAGTGAGCAGTTCTTC
TRBJ1-3 | TRBV12-3/TRBV12-4 | few | - | CASSLVAGLLSGNTIYF | TGTGCCAGCAGTTTAGTTGCAGGCCTCCTCTCTGGAAACACCATATATTTT
TRBJ2-5 | TRBV7-6 | - | TRBD1 | CASSFLTGGRETQYF | TGTGCCAGCAGCTTTCTAACAGGGGGAAGGGAGACCCAGTACTTC
TRBJ2-3 | TRBV19 | - | - | CASSIPRSRGATDTQYF | TGTGCCAGTAGTATACCCCGTAGCAGGGGGGCGACAGATACGCAGTATTTT
TRBJ1-5 | TRBV12-3/TRBV12-4 | few | - | CASSPAGAQPQHF | TGTGCCAGCAGCCCCGCCGGGGCACAGCCCCAGCATTTT
TRBJ2-1 | TRBV9 | - | TRBD2 | CASSVRGGERQFF | TGTGCCAGCAGCGTACGGGGGGGTGAACGGCAGTTCTTC
TRBJ1-1 | TRBV7-3 | many | - | CASSSGGNTEAFF | TGTGCCAGCAGCTCGGGGGGGAACACTGAAGCTTTCTTT